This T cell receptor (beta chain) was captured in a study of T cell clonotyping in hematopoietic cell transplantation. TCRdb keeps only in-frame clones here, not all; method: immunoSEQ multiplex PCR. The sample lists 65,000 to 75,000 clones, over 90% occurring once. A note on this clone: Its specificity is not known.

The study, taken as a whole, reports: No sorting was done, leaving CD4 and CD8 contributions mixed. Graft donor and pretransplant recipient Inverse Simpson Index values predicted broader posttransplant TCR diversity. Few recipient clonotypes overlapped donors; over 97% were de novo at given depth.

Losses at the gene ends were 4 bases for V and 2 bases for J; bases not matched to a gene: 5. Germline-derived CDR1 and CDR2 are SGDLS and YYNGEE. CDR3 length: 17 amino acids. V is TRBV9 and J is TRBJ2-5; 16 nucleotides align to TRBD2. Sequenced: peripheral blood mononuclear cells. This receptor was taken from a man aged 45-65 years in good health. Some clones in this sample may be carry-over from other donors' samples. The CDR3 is CASSLGLAGGGQETQYF. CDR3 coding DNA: TGTGCCAGCAGCTTGGGACTAGCGGGAGGGGGTCAAGAGACCCAGTACTTC.